The clone carrying this T cell receptor beta chain was picked up a small number of times. CDR3 length: 16 residues. The germline V and J ends were trimmed by 5 bases and 6 bases, with 20 bases remaining between them. This sample is drawn from a study of molecular identifiers for immune sequencing clone quantification. TCRdb reanalysed the PCR reads using MiXCR and keeps one entry per CDR3 protein. The table has some 100,000 distinct CDR3 sequences, 36% seen once. Sequenced sample: naive CD8+ T cells from blood, with Jurkat cell RNA spiked in. Subset indicated: FACS-sorted CD8+CD4-CCR7+CD45RA+ naive T cells. The source of this sequence is a human donor in good health. Some libraries in this study had Jurkat cell RNA spiked in. This chain joins TRBV12-3 or TRBV12-4 and TRBJ2-1, with a weak D call TRBD1 (6 bases). The CDR3 loop is CASSPGQLVRGNEQFF. As DNA, the CDR3 is TGTGCCAGCAGTCCCGGACAGCTGGTCAGGGGCAATGAGCAGTTCTTC.